The clone carrying this T cell receptor beta chain was seen at least ten times. The data were taken from a study of patients and donors after allogeneic stem cell transplantation. Per the germline V gene, CDR1 is MNHNS and CDR2 is SASEGT. Trimming cost V 6 bases and J 4 bases, with 12 bases left between them. This CDR3 has 13 residues. TCRdb re-called the RT-PCR reads with MiXCR, one entry per CDR3 protein. The sample consists of about 410,000 distinct CDR3 sequences, about a sixth of them appearing once. The sequencing sample was made of blood, either unsorted or a sorted T cell fraction (not recorded which). This TCR came from a human donor who was either an allogeneic HSCT recipient or a stem cell or donor lymphocyte infusion donor (not recorded which). It is not recorded whose cells these are; they may come from a transplant donor. This chain uses TRBV6-1 with TRBJ1-2; D is ambiguous. CDR3 residues: CASRTTSRYGYTF. The CDR3 DNA sequence: TGTGCCAGCAGAACGACAAGTCGCTATGGCTACACCTTC.